This TCR beta chain is drawn from a study of cytomegalovirus exposure and HLA in healthy donors. Trimming took 5 bases from V and 10 from J, leaving 12 bases between them. The CDR3 loop spans 13 amino acids. CDR1 and CDR2 from the germline V gene are MNHNS and SASEGT. PCR primers comprised 60 Vbeta and 13 Jbeta primers. The protocol was immunoSEQ multiplex PCR, while the TCRdb copy is restricted to in-frame clones and leaves out a portion. Reported are some 150,000 clones; the ten largest clones contain approximately 2.6%. Points from the study as a whole: There were some V segments, including TRBV6-2 and TRBV6-3, excluded as indistinguishable.

On this clone itself: Its target is not known.

The V call is TRBV6-1, the J call TRBJ1-6; D might be TRBD1 (6 bases). Specimen: PBMCs. This clonotype was sampled from a middle-aged man in good health and CMV-seronegative. CDR3: CASSIQGFSPLHF. The CDR3, as DNA: TGTGCCAGCAGTATACAGGGTTTCTCACCCCTCCACTTT.